The rows below give T cell receptor beta chains drawn from one sample of a study of cytomegalovirus exposure and HLA in healthy donors. TCRdb's table, derived via immunoSEQ multiplex PCR, lists solely in-frame clones and lacks some. The table records 200,000 to 250,000 clones, about 70% of them present only once. What was sequenced was PBMCs. These receptors were collected from a man aged 40-55 years in good health and CMV-seropositive. CDR3s include the opening cysteine and the closing phenylalanine or tryptophan. The D gene is left open where the match is weak. For some rows the clone size is stated as once, few or many, or as a class when expanded; others skip it.

J	D	size	V	DNA	CDR3
TRBJ2-1	TRBD2	few	TRBV5-4	TGTGCCAGCAGCTCCGGCGCGGGGGGATCCTACAATGAGCAGTTCTTC	CASSSGAGGSYNEQFF
TRBJ2-7	TRBD2	.	TRBV28	TGTGCCAGCAGTTTGGCGGGGGGGCCCCAAAACGAGCAGTACTTC	CASSLAGGPQNEQYF
TRBJ2-1	TRBD2	.	TRBV27	TGTGCCAGCAGCGGGGGGATCTACAATGAGCAGTTCTTC	CASSGGIYNEQFF
TRBJ2-3	TRBD2	few	TRBV5-6	TGTGCCAGCAGCTTGAGGCTAGCGGGACCCAGCACAGATACGCAGTATTTT	CASSLRLAGPSTDTQYF
TRBJ2-2	TRBD1	.	TRBV7-3	TGTGCCAGCAGTCGATTCAGGGGGACCGGGGAGCTGTTTTTT	CASSRFRGTGELFF
TRBJ2-1	.	few	TRBV27	TGTGCCAGCAGTCTAAGCGGAGGTCAGCCATATGAGCAGTTCTTC	CASSLSGGQPYEQFF
TRBJ2-1	TRBD1	.	TRBV5-1	TGCGCCAGCAGCAGGATGGGACAGGGTATGAGGGATGAGCAGTTCTTC	CASSRMGQGMRDEQFF
TRBJ1-2	TRBD1	.	TRBV29-1	TGCAGCGTTGAAGAAAGACAGGGATCTTCCTATGGCTACACCTTC	CSVEERQGSSYGYTF
TRBJ1-2	.	.	TRBV6-1	TGTGCCAGCAGTGAAGCGGCGGGAGCAGCTGGCTATGGCTACACCTTC	CASSEAAGAAGYGYTF
TRBJ2-3	TRBD2	.	TRBV6-6	TGTGCCAGCAGTTACTCCACTAGCGGAACAGATACGCAGTATTTT	CASSYSTSGTDTQYF
TRBJ2-7	TRBD1	.	TRBV6-1	TGTGCCAGCACGAGGGGGCGGGAGCAGTACTTC	CASTRGREQYF
TRBJ2-7	.	.	TRBV6-1	TGTGCCAGCAGTGAAGCCCTTCAGGGGCAGTACTTC	CASSEALQGQYF
TRBJ1-2	TRBD1	.	TRBV5-1	TGCGCCAGCAGCGGAACAGGGGGCGGTAACTATGGCTACACCTTC	CASSGTGGGNYGYTF